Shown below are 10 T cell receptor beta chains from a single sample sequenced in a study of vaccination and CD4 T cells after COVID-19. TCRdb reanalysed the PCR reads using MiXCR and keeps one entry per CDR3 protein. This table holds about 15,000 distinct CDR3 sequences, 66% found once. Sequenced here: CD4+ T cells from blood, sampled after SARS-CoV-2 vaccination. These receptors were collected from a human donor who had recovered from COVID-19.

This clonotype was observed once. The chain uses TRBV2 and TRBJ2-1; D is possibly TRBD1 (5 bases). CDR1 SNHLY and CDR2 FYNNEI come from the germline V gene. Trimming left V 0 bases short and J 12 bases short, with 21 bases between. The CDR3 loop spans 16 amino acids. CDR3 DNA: TGTGCCAGCAGTGAAGCTCCCCGTGGGGCGGAGAGGACGCAGTTCTTC. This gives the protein CASSEAPRGAERTQFF.

CDR3: CASSYRVKLYGYTF. CDR3 nucleotide sequence: TGTGCCAGCAGTTACAGGGTGAAGCTGTATGGCTACACCTTC. The chain couples TRBV28 to TRBJ1-2, with a weak D call TRBD1 (6 bases). Between the trimmed V and J ends, which lost 4 bases and 5 bases, there was a span of 14 bases. The CDR3 extends over 14 amino acids. Germline V lookup: CDR1 MDHEN, CDR2 SYDVKM.

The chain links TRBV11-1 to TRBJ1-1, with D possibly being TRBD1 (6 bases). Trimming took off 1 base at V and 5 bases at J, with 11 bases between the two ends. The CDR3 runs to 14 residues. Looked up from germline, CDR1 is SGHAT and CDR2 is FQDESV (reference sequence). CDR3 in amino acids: CASSLDRGPTEAFF. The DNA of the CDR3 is TGTGCCAGCAGCTTAGATCGGGGGCCAACTGAAGCTTTCTTT.

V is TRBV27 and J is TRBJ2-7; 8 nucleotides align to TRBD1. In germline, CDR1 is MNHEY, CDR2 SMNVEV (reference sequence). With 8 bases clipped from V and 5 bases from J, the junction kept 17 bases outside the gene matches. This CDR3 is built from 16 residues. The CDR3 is CASGPALRQGPHEQYF. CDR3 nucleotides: TGTGCCAGCGGTCCCGCCCTGAGACAGGGGCCCCACGAGCAGTACTTC.

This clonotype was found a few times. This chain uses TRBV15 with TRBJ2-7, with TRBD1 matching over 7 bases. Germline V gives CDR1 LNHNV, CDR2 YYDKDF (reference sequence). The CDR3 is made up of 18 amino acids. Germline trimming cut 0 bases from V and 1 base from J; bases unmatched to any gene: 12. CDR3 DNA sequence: TGTGCCACCAGCAGAGATCCTCAAAGACAGGGACAATCCTACGAGCAGTACTTC. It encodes CATSRDPQRQGQSYEQYF.

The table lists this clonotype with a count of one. CDR3 DNA: TGTGCCAGCAGCTTAGGTTTAGCGAGTAACACCGGGGAGCTGTTTTTT. It translates to CASSLGLASNTGELFF. The rearrangement uses TRBV7-2 and TRBJ2-2; perhaps TRBD2 as D (5 bases). The V gene's germline CDR1 is SGHTA and CDR2 FQGNSA. The CDR3 runs to 16 residues. V lost 1 base and J lost 2, with 11 bases in between.

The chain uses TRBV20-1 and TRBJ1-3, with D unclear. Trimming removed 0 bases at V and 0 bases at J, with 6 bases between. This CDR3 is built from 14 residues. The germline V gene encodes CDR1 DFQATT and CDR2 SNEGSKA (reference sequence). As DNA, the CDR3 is TGCAGTGCTAGAGATTCTGGCTCTGGAAACACCATATATTTT. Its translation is CSARDSGSGNTIYF.

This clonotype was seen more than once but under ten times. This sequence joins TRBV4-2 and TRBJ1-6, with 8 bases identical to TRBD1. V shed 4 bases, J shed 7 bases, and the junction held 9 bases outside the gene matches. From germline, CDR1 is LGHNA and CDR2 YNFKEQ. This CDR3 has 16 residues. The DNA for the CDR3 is TGTGCCAGCAGCCGGTCGACAGGGGCCGAGAATTCACCCCTCCACTTT. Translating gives CASSRSTGAENSPLHF.

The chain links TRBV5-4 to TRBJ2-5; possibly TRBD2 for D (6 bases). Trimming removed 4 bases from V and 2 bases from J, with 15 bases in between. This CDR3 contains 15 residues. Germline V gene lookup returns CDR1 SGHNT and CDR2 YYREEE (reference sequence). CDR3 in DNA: TGTGCCAGCAGCAATTTCCGGGACTCACAAGAGACCCAGTACTTC. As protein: CASSNFRDSQETQYF. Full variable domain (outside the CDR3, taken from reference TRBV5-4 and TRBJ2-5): ETGVTQSPTHLIKTRGQQVTLRCSSQSGHNTVSWYQQALGQGPQFIFQYYREEENGRGNFPPRFSGLQFPNYSSELNVNALELDDSALYLCASSNFRDSQETQYFGPGTRLLVL.

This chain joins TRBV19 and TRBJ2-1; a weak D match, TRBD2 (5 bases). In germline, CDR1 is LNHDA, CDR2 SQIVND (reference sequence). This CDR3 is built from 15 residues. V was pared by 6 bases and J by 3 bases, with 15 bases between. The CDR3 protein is CASSPAEFRYNEQFF. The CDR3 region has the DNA TGTGCCAGTAGCCCAGCGGAGTTCCGCTACAATGAGCAGTTCTTC.